This T cell receptor (beta chain) was captured in a study of post-analysis software for immune sequencing data. Study in general: The courses of disease that were included comprised relapsing-remitting, secondary progressive and progressive-relapsing multiple sclerosis. General study points: Roughly 5 TRBV segments, TRBV5-6, TRBV5-1 and TRBV20-1 among them, were found more frequent in patients than controls. When compared against controls, multiple sclerosis patients showed significantly lower normalized Chao1 diversity.

TCR beta libraries were prepared from cDNA with unique molecular identifiers. T cells numbering 1 to 10 million yielded cDNA molecules that totaled approximately 500,000. TCRdb re-derived calls from the PCR reads in MiXCR, one entry per CDR3 protein. The sample consists of about 560,000 distinct CDR3 sequences, about 40% of them appearing once. V gave up 4 bases and J gave up 2 bases; unmatched junction bases: 8. The CDR3 is 16 residues long. Germline V gives CDR1 MDHEN, CDR2 SYDVKM. For this clonotype: Its target is not known.

The sequencing input was blood. This chain uses TRBV28 with TRBJ1-2; 9 bases fit TRBD1. The receptor was isolated from a girl under 18 with multiple sclerosis. CDR3 in amino acids: CASSSSTGTGNYGYTF. Written as DNA, the CDR3 is TGTGCCAGCAGTTCCTCGACCGGGACAGGGAACTATGGCTACACCTTC.